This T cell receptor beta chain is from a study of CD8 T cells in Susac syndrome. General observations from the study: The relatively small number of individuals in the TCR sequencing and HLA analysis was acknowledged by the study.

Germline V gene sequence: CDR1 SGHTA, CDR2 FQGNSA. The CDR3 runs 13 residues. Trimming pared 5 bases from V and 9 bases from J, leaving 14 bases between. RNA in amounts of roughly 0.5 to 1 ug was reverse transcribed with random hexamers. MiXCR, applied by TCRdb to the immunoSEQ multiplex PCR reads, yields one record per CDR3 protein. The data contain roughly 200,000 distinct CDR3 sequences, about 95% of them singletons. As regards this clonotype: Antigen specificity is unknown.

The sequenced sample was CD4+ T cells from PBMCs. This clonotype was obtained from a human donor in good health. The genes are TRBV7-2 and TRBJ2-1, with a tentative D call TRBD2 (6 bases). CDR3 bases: TGTGCCAGCAGCCTAACTAGGGGAGGTGAGCAGTTCTTC. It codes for CASSLTRGGEQFF. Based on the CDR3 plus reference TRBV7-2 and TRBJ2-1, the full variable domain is GAGVSQSPSNKVTEKGKDVELRCDPISGHTALYWYRQSLGQGLEFLIYFQGNSAPDKSGLPSDRFSAERTGGSVSTLTIQRTQQEDSAVYLCASSLTRGGEQFFGPGTRLTVL.